This T cell receptor (beta chain) appears in the sequencing data of a study of cytomegalovirus exposure and HLA in healthy donors. PCR involved 60 Vbeta and 13 Jbeta primers. Profiling relied on immunoSEQ multiplex PCR, and the TCRdb table lists in-frame clones only, not all of them. The sample has some 140,000 clones, 76% seen once; the top ten hold about 3.1%. The source is a man in his forties or fifties in good health and CMV-seronegative. Sequenced: PBMCs.

This CDR3 is CAISSGGSSTDTQYF. CDR3 nucleotide sequence: TGTGCCATCAGTTCGGGGGGATCTAGCACAGATACGCAGTATTTT. The chain couples TRBV10-3 to TRBJ2-3; 7 bases agree with TRBD2. V was clipped by 5 bases and J by 0 bases; unmatched bases: 5. This CDR3 is built from 15 residues. CDR1 ENHRY and CDR2 SYGVKD come from the germline V gene.